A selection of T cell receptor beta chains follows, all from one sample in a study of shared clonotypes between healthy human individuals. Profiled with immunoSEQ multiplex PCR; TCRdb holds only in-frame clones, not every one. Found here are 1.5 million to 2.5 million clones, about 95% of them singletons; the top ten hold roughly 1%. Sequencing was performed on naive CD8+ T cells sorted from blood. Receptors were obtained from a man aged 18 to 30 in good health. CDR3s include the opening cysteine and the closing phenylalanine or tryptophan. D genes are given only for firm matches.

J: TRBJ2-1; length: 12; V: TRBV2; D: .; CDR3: CAIDSSYNEQFF; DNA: TGTGCCATCGATAGCTCCTACAATGAGCAGTTCTTC
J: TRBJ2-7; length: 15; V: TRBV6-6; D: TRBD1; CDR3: CASSYSRNGQDEQYF; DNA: TGTGCCAGCAGTTACTCGAGGAACGGACAGGACGAGCAGTACTTC
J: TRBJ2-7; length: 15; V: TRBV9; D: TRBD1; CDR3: CASSVGQGLSYEQYF; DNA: TGTGCCAGCAGCGTAGGACAGGGATTATCCTACGAGCAGTACTTC
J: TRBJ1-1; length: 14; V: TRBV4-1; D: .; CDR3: CASSPGSGGTEAFF; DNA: TGCGCCAGCAGCCCCGGTTCAGGAGGAACTGAAGCTTTCTTT
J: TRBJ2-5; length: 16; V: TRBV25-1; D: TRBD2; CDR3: CASSDGLAEFQETQYF; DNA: TGTGCCAGCAGTGACGGACTAGCGGAGTTCCAAGAGACCCAGTACTTC
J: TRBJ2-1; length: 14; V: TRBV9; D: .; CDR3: CASSVGGLANEQFF; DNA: TGTGCCAGCAGCGTAGGAGGGCTAGCTAATGAGCAGTTCTTC
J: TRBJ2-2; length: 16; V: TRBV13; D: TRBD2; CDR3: CASSSPSGENTGELFF; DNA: TGTGCCAGCAGCTCCCCCAGCGGGGAGAACACCGGGGAGCTGTTTTTT
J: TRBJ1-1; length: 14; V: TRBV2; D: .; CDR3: CASSEETLNTEAFF; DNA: TGTGCCAGCAGTGAGGAGACACTGAACACTGAAGCTTTCTTT
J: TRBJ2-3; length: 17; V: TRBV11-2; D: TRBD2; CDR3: CASSSPRGGEITDTQYF; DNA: TGTGCCAGCAGCTCACCGCGGGGGGGTGAGATAACAGATACGCAGTATTTT
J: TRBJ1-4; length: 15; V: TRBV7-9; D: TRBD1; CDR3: CASSSTTGDNEKLFF; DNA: TGTGCCAGCAGCTCCACGACAGGGGATAATGAAAAACTGTTTTTT
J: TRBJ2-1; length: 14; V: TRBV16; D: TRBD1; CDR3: CASSRPTGTGEQFF; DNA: TGTGCCAGTAGTCGCCCTACCGGGACAGGGGAGCAGTTCTTC
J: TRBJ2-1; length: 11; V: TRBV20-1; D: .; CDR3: CSARARNEQFF; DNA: TGCAGTGCTAGAGCCAGAAATGAGCAGTTCTTC
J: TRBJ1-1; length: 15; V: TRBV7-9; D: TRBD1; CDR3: CASSSTTGLNTEAFF; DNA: TGTGCCAGCAGCTCGACGACAGGGCTGAACACTGAAGCTTTCTTT
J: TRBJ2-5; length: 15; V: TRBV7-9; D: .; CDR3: CASSLDWSSGETQYF; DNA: TGTGCCAGCAGCTTAGATTGGTCATCCGGAGAGACCCAGTACTTC